A single sample gave rise to the 24 T cell receptor beta chains below, sequenced in a study of shared clonotypes between healthy human individuals. TCRdb keeps only in-frame clones here, not all; method: immunoSEQ multiplex PCR. Of just over 2,000,000 clones listed, roughly 94% were seen once; the top ten hold roughly 0.13%. The specimen sequenced was naive CD4+ T cells sorted from blood. The subset was: CD45RA+ positively selected. The receptors here all came from a man younger than 35 in good health.

The CDR3 nucleotides read TGTGCCAGCAGTGAACGTTACCCCTACGAGCAGTACTTC. It codes for CASSERYPYEQYF. The chain combines TRBV6-1 with TRBJ2-7; the D is unclear. Germline V gene lookup returns CDR1 MNHNS and CDR2 SASEGT. CDR3 length: 13 amino acids. V was cut by 2 bases and J by 2 bases, with 7 bases left in between.

The rearrangement joins TRBV18 to TRBJ1-3; D ambiguous. The germline CDR1 and CDR2 sequences are KGHSH and LQKENI. This CDR3 is built from 16 residues. V was clipped by 3 bases and J by 2 bases, with 14 bases between them. The CDR3 region has the DNA TGTGCCAGCTCACCGGCTACGGGCCTCACTGGAAACACCATATATTTT. It is translated as CASSPATGLTGNTIYF.

V usage is TRBV11-2 and J usage is TRBJ2-5; 8 bases match TRBD1. Germline loops: CDR1 SGHAT, CDR2 FQNNGV. The CDR3 covers 15 residues. V lost 3 bases and J lost 2; bases outside the gene matches: 5. The CDR3 here is CASSFGTGPQETQYF. The CDR3 bases are TGTGCCAGCAGCTTTGGGACAGGTCCACAAGAGACCCAGTACTTC. The full variable domain, rest sourced from reference TRBV11-2 and TRBJ2-5, is EAGVAQSPRYKIIEKRQSVAFWCNPISGHATLYWYQQILGQGPKLLIQFQNNGVVDDSQLPKDRFSAERLKGVDSTLKIQPAKLEDSAVYLCASSFGTGPQETQYFGPGTRLLVL.

This clone was seen a handful of times. The gene calls are TRBV6-6 and TRBJ1-2; tentatively, D is TRBD1 (5 bases). The CDR3 spans 15 residues. CDR1 and CDR2 from the germline V gene are MNHNY and SVGAGI (reference sequence). With 0 bases removed from V and 4 bases from J, the gap between germline ends came to 12 bases. The CDR3 nucleotides read TGTGCCAGCAGTTACTCGAATGTGGGACCCTATGGCTACACCTTC. Translating gives CASSYSNVGPYGYTF.

The rearrangement links TRBV5-1 to TRBJ2-7; no reliable D call. The CDR3 contains 14 residues. V was cut by 0 bases and J by 2 bases, with 9 bases left in between. The germline CDR1 and CDR2 sequences are SGHRS and YFSETQ. CDR3 residues: CASSLAANAYEQYF. The DNA of the CDR3 is TGCGCCAGCAGCTTGGCTGCCAACGCCTACGAGCAGTACTTC.

The genes are TRBV5-1 and TRBJ2-1; the match to TRBD1 covers 7 bases. V lost 3 bases and J lost 1; bases outside the gene matches: 4. CDR3 length equals 15 residues. The germline V gene has CDR1 SGHRS and CDR2 YFSETQ. The CDR3 sequence: CASSSQGLSYNEQFF. As DNA, the CDR3 is TGCGCCAGCAGCTCACAGGGGCTATCCTACAATGAGCAGTTCTTC.

The rearrangement joins TRBV28 to TRBJ1-2; 7 bases agree with TRBD1. This CDR3 comprises 14 residues. Unmatched junction bases numbered 8, after V lost 2 bases and J lost 8 bases. The V gene's germline CDR1 is MDHEN and CDR2 SYDVKM. The CDR3 DNA sequence: TGTGCCAGCAGTTTAGGGACAGAAACCGGGGGCTACACCTTC. Its translation is CASSLGTETGGYTF.

J is TRBJ1-4 and V is TRBV5-1; D uncertain. Germline loops: CDR1 SGHRS, CDR2 YFSETQ. CDR3 size: 15 residues. V lost 4 bases to trimming and J lost 3 bases, with 13 bases between them. CDR3 sequence (DNA): TGCGCCAGCAGCCTGGCGGAGGGCCCTAATGAAAAACTGTTTTTT. Translation: CASSLAEGPNEKLFF.

This sequence joins TRBV15 and TRBJ2-1, with 8 bases lining up with TRBD1. Trimming at V came to 4 bases and at J to 7 bases, leaving 12 bases not matched to a gene. This CDR3 is built from 16 residues. In germline, CDR1 is LNHNV, CDR2 YYDKDF (reference sequence). CDR3: CATSTIEGQGRNEQFF. In DNA form, the CDR3 reads TGTGCCACCAGCACAATCGAAGGACAGGGTCGGAATGAGCAGTTCTTC.

The rearrangement links TRBV28 to TRBJ2-2; a possible D gene is TRBD1 (6 bases). The CDR3 is made up of 16 amino acids. In germline, CDR1 is MDHEN, CDR2 SYDVKM. Trimming removed 2 bases at V and 0 bases at J, with 10 bases between. CDR3 in DNA: TGTGCCAGCAGTTTAGGTACAGGGTCGAACACCGGGGAGCTGTTTTTT. Its translation: CASSLGTGSNTGELFF.

This chain connects TRBV28 to TRBJ2-7, with 9 bases matching TRBD2. Germline V gives CDR1 MDHEN, CDR2 SYDVKM. The junction had 7 bases not matched to a gene; V was cut back by 6 bases and J by 1 base. This CDR3 has 15 residues. CDR3: CASRELSGGSYEQYF. CDR3 sequence (DNA): TGTGCCAGCAGGGAATTAAGCGGGGGGTCCTACGAGCAGTACTTC.

This rearrangement joins TRBV4-1 to TRBJ2-1; 13 bases align to TRBD2. The CDR3 has 15 residues. Germline CDR1 is MGHRA and CDR2 is YSYEKL. The V segment lost 1 base and the J segment 10 bases; nucleotides outside the gene matches: 4. The CDR3 loop is CASSQAWTSGSEQFF. Written as DNA, the CDR3 is TGCGCCAGCAGCCAAGCCTGGACTAGCGGGAGCGAGCAGTTCTTC.

The rearrangement links TRBV6-5 to TRBJ1-2; TRBD1 might be the D (6 bases). With 6 bases removed from V and 9 bases from J, the gap between germline ends came to 14 bases. Germline CDR1 and CDR2: MNHEY and SVGAGI. There are 12 residues in the CDR3. CDR3: CASRGGRVSYTF. The CDR3 nucleotides are TGTGCCAGCAGGGGGGGCAGGGTGAGCTACACCTTC.

For this clone: At the DNA level, this CDR3 is encoded by other sequences in the same sample as well. The rearrangement links TRBV10-3 to TRBJ2-7; D remains unclear. The CDR3 has 12 residues. Germline CDR1 ENHRY, CDR2 SYGVKD. Trimming cost V 6 bases and J 1 base, with 7 bases left between them. The CDR3 loop is CAISDQSYEQYF. In DNA form, the CDR3 reads TGTGCCATCAGCGACCAGTCCTACGAGCAGTACTTC.

The chain uses TRBV6-1 and TRBJ1-3; 7 nucleotides align to TRBD1. V was pared by 4 bases and J by 5 bases, with 20 bases of the junction left unmatched. The CDR3 consists of 19 residues. CDR1 and CDR2 from the germline V gene are MNHNS and SASEGT. The CDR3 protein is CASSVTQGSNRGRRNTIYF. In nucleotides, the CDR3 is TGTGCCAGCAGTGTAACACAGGGGTCTAACCGGGGTCGGCGAAACACCATATATTTT.

The chain employs TRBV29-1 and TRBJ1-2; 7 bases match TRBD1. CDR1 and CDR2 (germline): SQVTM, ANQGSEA. Trimming cost V 4 bases and J 4 bases; bases outside gene matches: 9. This CDR3 region has 14 residues. The CDR3 loop reads CSVADRASTYGYTF. The CDR3 nucleotides read TGCAGCGTTGCCGACAGGGCCTCTACCTATGGCTACACCTTC. The full variable domain, its missing parts supplied by reference TRBV29-1 and TRBJ1-2, is SAVISQKPSRDICQRGTSLTIQCQVDSQVTMMFWYRQQPGQSLTLIATANQGSEATYESGFVIDKFPISRPNLTFSTLTVSNMSPEDSSIYLCSVADRASTYGYTFGSGTRLTVV.

As for this clone: In the same sample, other DNA sequences code for this CDR3. The V call is TRBV2, the J call TRBJ2-3; 10 nucleotides agree with TRBD2. CDR3 length: 15 amino acids. Germline V gene sequence: CDR1 SNHLY, CDR2 FYNNEI. Losses at the gene ends were 4 bases for V and 1 base for J; bases not matched to a gene: 2. Here the CDR3 reads CASSGLAGGTDTQYF. The CDR3 bases are TGTGCCAGCAGTGGTCTAGCGGGAGGCACAGATACGCAGTATTTT.

The chain joins TRBV6-6 to TRBJ2-7; the match to TRBD2 covers 7 bases. This CDR3 contains 12 residues. Germline values: CDR1 MNHNY, CDR2 SVGAGI (reference sequence). V was clipped by 7 bases and J by 10 bases; unmatched bases: 10. CDR3 nucleotide sequence: TGTGCCAGCACCCCTTCAGGGAGGGTTCAGTACTTC. Translating gives CASTPSGRVQYF.

The V gene is TRBV11-2, the J gene TRBJ2-5, with D tentatively TRBD2 (5 bases). The tail of the sequence fits TRBJ2-7 better, so the J call may be wrong. CDR1 and CDR2 from the germline V gene are SGHAT and FQNNGV. This CDR3 spans 14 amino acids. CDR3 bases: TGTGCCAGCGCTCCCAGACCGGGGTACTACGAGCAGTACTTC. Its translation is CASAPRPGYYEQYF.

This chain uses TRBV30 with TRBJ1-3; no clear D gene. Trimming took 0 bases from V and 0 from J, leaving 9 bases between them. Germline V gene data show CDR1 as GTSNPN and CDR2 as SVGIG (reference sequence). This CDR3 is built from 15 residues. This chain's CDR3 is CAWSVGPASGNTIYF. CDR3 coding DNA: TGTGCCTGGAGTGTGGGCCCGGCCTCTGGAAACACCATATATTTT.

The chain joins TRBV6-6 to TRBJ2-7, with D possibly TRBD1 on 5 matching bases. CDR1 is MNHNY, CDR2 SVGAGI, per germline (reference sequence). CDR3 length equals 13 residues. Between the trimmed V and J ends, which lost 6 bases and 3 bases, there was a span of 12 bases. The CDR3 region has the DNA TGTGCCAGCAGAACGAGACAGCTCTACGAGCAGTACTTC. Protein sequence: CASRTRQLYEQYF.

With respect to this clone: The same CDR3 can be traced to other DNA sequences in this sample. The chain has TRBV5-1 and TRBJ2-3; no clear D. Trimming shortened V by 0 bases and J by 3 bases, and 8 bases separated the two germline ends. The CDR3 loop spans 14 amino acids. Germline V gene data show CDR1 as SGHRS and CDR2 as YFSETQ. The CDR3 here is CASSLALGTDTQYF. In DNA, the CDR3 is TGCGCCAGCAGCTTGGCACTGGGGACAGATACGCAGTATTTT.

This clone came up once. The V call is TRBV11-2, the J call TRBJ2-4; D ambiguous. CDR1 is SGHAT and CDR2 is FQNNGV in the germline V gene. The CDR3 is 13 amino acids. The V end was cut by 3 bases, the J end by 1 base, with 4 bases between. The CDR3 loop is CASSFTAKNIQYF. The CDR3 DNA is TGTGCCAGCAGCTTTACGGCCAAAAACATTCAGTACTTC.

The chain joins TRBV12-5 to TRBJ1-6; 8 nucleotides align to TRBD1. The CDR3 runs to 15 residues. Germline V gene lookup returns CDR1 LGHNT and CDR2 FRNRAP. The J segment lost 7 bases and the V segment lost 4 bases, leaving 6 bases of the junction unmatched. The CDR3 coding sequence is TGTGCTAGTGGTTCTGACAGGGGCGCAAATTCACCCCTCCACTTT. Translated, it gives CASGSDRGANSPLHF.